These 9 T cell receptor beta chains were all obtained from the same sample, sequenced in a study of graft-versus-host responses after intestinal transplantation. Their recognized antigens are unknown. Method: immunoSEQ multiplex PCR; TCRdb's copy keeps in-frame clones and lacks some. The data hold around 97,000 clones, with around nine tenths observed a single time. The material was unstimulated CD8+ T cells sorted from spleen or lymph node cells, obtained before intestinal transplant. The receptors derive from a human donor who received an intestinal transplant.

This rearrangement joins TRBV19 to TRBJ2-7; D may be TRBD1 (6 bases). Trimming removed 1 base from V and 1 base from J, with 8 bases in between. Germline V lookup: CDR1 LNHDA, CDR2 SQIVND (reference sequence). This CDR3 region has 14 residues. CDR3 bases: TGTGCCAGTAGTATAGGCAGGGGATCCTACGAGCAGTACTTC. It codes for CASSIGRGSYEQYF.

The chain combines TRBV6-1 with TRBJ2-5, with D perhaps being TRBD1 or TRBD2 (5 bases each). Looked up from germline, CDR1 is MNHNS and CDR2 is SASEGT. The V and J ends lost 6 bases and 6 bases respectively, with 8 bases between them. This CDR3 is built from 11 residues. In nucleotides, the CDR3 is TGTGCCAGCAGGGGGGTGCAGACCCAGTACTTC. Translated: CASRGVQTQYF.

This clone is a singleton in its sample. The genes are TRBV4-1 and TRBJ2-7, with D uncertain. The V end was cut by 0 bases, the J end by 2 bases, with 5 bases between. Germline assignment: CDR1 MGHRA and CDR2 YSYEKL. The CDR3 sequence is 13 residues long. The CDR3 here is CASSQDHAYEQYF. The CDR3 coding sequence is TGCGCCAGCAGCCAAGATCACGCCTACGAGCAGTACTTC.

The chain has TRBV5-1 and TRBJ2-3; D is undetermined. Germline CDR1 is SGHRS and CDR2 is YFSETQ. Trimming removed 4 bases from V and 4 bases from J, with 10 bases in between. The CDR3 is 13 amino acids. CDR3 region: CASSPNLSDTQYF. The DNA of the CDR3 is TGCGCCAGCAGCCCCAATCTCTCAGATACGCAGTATTTT.

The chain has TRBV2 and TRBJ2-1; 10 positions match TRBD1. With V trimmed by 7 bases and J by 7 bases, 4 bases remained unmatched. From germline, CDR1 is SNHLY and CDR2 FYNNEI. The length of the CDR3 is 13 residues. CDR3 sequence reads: CASMDRGWNEQFF. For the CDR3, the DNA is TGTGCCAGCATGGACAGGGGGTGGAATGAGCAGTTCTTC.

CDR3 protein: CASSFSLGKTQYF. CDR3 DNA: TGTGCCAGCAGTTTTTCCTTGGGAAAGACCCAGTACTTC. The V gene is TRBV27, the J gene TRBJ2-5; D is unresolved. With 3 bases removed from V and 6 bases from J, the gap between germline ends came to 11 bases. CDR3 length: 13 amino acids. CDR1 MNHEY and CDR2 SMNVEV come from the germline V gene (reference sequence).

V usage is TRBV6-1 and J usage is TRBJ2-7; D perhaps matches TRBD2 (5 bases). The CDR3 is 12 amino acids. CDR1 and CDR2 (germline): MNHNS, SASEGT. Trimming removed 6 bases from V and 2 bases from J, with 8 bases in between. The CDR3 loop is CASSPGTYEQYF. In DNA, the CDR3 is TGTGCCAGCAGCCCGGGAACCTACGAGCAGTACTTC.

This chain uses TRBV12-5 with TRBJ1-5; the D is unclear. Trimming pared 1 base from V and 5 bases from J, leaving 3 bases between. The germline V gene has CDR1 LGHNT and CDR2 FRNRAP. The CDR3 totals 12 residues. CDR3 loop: CASGLGDQPQHF. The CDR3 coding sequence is TGTGCTAGTGGTTTGGGTGATCAGCCCCAGCATTTT.

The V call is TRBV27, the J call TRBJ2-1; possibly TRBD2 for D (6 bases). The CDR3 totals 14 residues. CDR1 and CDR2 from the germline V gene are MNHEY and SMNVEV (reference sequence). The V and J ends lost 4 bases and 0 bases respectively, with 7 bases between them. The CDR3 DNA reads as TGTGCCAGCAGTTCCGGGGGCTCCTACAATGAGCAGTTCTTC. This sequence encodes CASSSGGSYNEQFF.